This T cell receptor beta chain was captured by sequencing in a study of cytomegalovirus exposure and HLA in healthy donors. Findings and caveats of the study: Most CMV-associated TCR beta chains were later found to appear HLA-restricted. When the data were analyzed later, several of the most significant clusters appeared to be linked to common viral pathogens. With DRB1 most and HLA-C fewest, TCR association rates differed between HLA loci in a later analysis.

Primers included in the PCR were 60 Vbeta and 13 Jbeta primers. The repertoire was sequenced with immunoSEQ multiplex PCR; TCRdb's copy has only in-frame clones and lacks some. The data show 120,000 or so clones, roughly 82% seen once. Between the trimmed V and J ends, which lost 4 bases and 0 bases, there was a span of 6 bases. Germline V CDR1 and CDR2: LNHDA, SQIVND (reference sequence). The CDR3 is 14 amino acids. To note about this clone: Its target is not known.

The chain recombines TRBV19 with TRBJ2-2, with D possibly matching TRBD1 (5 bases). The origin of this receptor is a male donor in good health and CMV-seropositive. What was sequenced was PBMCs. In DNA form, the CDR3 reads TGTGCCAGTAGTACAGGGTCGAACACCGGGGAGCTGTTTTTT. It encodes CASSTGSNTGELFF.